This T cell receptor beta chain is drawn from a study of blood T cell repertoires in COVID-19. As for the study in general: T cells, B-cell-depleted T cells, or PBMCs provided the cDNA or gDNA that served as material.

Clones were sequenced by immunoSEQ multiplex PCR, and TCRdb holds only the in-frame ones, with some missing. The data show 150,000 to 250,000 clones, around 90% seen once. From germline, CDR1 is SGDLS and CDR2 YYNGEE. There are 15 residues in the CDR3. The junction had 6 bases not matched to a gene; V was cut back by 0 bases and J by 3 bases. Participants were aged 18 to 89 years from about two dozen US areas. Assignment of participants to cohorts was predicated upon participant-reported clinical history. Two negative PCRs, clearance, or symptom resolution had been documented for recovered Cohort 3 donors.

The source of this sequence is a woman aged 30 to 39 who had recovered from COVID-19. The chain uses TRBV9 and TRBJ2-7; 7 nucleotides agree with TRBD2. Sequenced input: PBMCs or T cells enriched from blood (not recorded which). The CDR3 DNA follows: TGTGCCAGCAGCGTAGGAGGCGGGAGCCGCTACGAGCAGTACTTC. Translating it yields CASSVGGGSRYEQYF.